This entry is about one T cell receptor (beta chain). Antigen: not known. The sample originates from a study of identical twins. Germline values: CDR1 SQVTM, CDR2 ANQGSEA. CDR3 length equals 12 residues. V lost 6 bases, J lost 8 bases, and 13 bases lay in between. The study's findings and limits: Conclusions rested on cross-sectional statistics rather than following the same donors. Fewer insertions characterized abundant cord blood beta clonotypes, whereas memory repertoires showed none.

Addition of a universal primer site occurred through template switching, and cDNA carried unique molecular identifiers. TCRdb re-called the 5' RACE reads with MiXCR, one entry per CDR3 protein. The sample has a few hundred thousand distinct CDR3 sequences, roughly 9.5% seen once. These records were also assigned to another study, of yellow fever vaccine responses in identical twins.

The source material was PBMCs. This clonotype originated in a woman aged 18-29 years in good health. V and J are TRBV29-1 and TRBJ2-2, with D possibly TRBD2 on 5 matching bases. The CDR3 is CSVDSGSGELFF. Written as DNA, the CDR3 is TGCAGCGTGGACTCAGGATCAGGGGAGCTGTTTTTT.